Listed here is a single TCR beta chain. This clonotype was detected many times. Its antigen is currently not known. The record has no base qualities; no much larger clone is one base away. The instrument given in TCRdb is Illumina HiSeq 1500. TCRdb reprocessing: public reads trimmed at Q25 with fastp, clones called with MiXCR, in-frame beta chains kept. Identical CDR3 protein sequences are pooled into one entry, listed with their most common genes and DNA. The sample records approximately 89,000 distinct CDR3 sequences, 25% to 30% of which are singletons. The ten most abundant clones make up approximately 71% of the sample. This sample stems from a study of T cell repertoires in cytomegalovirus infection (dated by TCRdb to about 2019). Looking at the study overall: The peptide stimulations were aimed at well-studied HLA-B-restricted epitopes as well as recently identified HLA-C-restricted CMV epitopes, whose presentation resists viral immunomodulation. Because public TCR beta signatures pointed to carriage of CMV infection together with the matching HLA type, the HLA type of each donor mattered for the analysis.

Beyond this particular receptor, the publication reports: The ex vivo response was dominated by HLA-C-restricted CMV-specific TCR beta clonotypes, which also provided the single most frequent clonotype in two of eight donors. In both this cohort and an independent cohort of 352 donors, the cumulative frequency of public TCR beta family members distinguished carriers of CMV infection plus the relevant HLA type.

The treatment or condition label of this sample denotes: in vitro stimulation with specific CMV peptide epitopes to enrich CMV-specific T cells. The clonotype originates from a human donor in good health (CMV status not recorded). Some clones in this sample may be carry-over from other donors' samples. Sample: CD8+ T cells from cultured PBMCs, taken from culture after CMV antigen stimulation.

The CDR3 amino acid sequence is: CASSQDRTGAGYTF. The nucleotide sequence reads TGCGCCAGCAGCCAAGATCGAACAGGGGCAGGCTACACCTTC. The chain links TRBV4-1 with TRBJ1-2; 7 bases in the middle match TRBD1. Trimming leaves V shorter by 0 bases and J shorter by 8 bases, with the junction holding 6 bases beyond the gene matches. The CDR3 has 14 amino acids, counting the end cysteine and phenylalanine. Only the CDR3 portion is preserved as DNA: 42 bases, with reading frame beginning at the first base. The germline V gene sets CDR1 to MGHRA and CDR2 to YSYEKL.